The source of this T cell receptor (beta chain) is a study of T cell responses to AZD1222 COVID-19 vaccine. Overall study findings and caveats: Most donors were white British and more were female, and clonal diversity was possibly underestimated. Recipients of AZD1222 seropositive at baseline numbered only five or six.

Clones were sequenced by immunoSEQ multiplex PCR, and TCRdb holds only the in-frame ones, with some missing. Among some 110,000 clones listed, roughly 90% were seen once. This CDR3 is built from 15 residues. V gave up 5 bases and J gave up 3 bases; unmatched junction bases: 9. Germline V gene data show CDR1 as LNHDA and CDR2 as SQIVND (reference sequence). In regard to this clone: Its specificity is not known.

The origin of this receptor is an adult in good health. This chain links TRBV19 with TRBJ1-1; 7 bases match TRBD1. The specimen comprised peripheral blood, sampled on day 0 of AZD1222 vaccination. This CDR3 reads CASSLSTGIDTEAFF. The DNA of the CDR3 is TGTGCCAGTAGTCTCTCGACAGGGATCGACACTGAAGCTTTCTTT.